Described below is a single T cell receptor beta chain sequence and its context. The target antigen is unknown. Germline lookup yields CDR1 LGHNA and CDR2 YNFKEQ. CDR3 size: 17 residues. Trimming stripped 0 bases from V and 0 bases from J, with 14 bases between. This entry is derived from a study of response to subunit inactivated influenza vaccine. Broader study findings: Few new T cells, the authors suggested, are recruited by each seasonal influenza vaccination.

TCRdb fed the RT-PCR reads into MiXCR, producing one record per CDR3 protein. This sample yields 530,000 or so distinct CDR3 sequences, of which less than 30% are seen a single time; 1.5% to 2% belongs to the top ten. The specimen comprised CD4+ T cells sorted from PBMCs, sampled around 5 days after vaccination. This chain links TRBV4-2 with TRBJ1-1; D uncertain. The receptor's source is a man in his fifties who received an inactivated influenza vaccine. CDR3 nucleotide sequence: TGTGCCAGCAGCCAAGACATTAAGGGTCGCATGAACACTGAAGCTTTCTTT. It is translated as CASSQDIKGRMNTEAFF.